A selection of T cell receptor beta chains follows, all from one sample in a study of blood T cell repertoires in COVID-19. Method: immunoSEQ multiplex PCR; TCRdb's copy keeps in-frame clones and lacks some. Here the sample spans 30,000 or so clones, 83% being singletons. The material sequenced was peripheral blood. The receptors were sampled from a man in his fifties with acute or convalescent COVID-19. Both conserved end residues are trimmed from each CDR3. The order of the fields is V gene, J gene, CDR3 protein.

TRBV27	TRBJ2-2	ASSLDRGGTGELF
TRBV2	TRBJ2-1	ASRRGLIRDNEQF
TRBV4-1	TRBJ2-1	ASSQDLAGEDNEQF
TRBV27	TRBJ2-7	ASSLMDSYEQY
TRBV6-5	TRBJ1-1	ASSFQGVSTEAF
TRBV12-3/TRBV12-4	TRBJ1-2	ASSFPGKDGYT
TRBV5-6	TRBJ1-4	ASSFSPLTSEKLF
TRBV16	TRBJ2-7	ASSQSFGSYEQY
TRBV6-5	TRBJ1-4	ASKDRVLANEKLF
TRBV6-5	TRBJ1-4	ASSLDYTTNEKLF
TRBV7-3	TRBJ2-5	ASSLGVAGEAETQY
TRBV15	TRBJ2-3	ATSRGTRGFTDTQY
TRBV7-9	TRBJ2-7	ASSRTGPDGEQY
TRBV9	TRBJ2-1	ASSGSSGGANEQF
TRBV3-1/TRBV3-2	TRBJ2-7	ASSRTGTYEQY
TRBV2	TRBJ1-1	ASSSTTETEAF
TRBV11-1	TRBJ1-4	ASSFGEPNEKLF
TRBV10-3	TRBJ1-2	AISERGSLHGYT
TRBV6-6	TRBJ2-1	ATETDPYNEQF
TRBV12-3/TRBV12-4	TRBJ1-2	ASSSGTIRGYT
TRBV6-5	TRBJ2-4	ASSSGTYHSIQY
TRBV13	TRBJ2-1	ASSLDGQATYNEQF
TRBV7-2	TRBJ2-1	ASSLDAPPLYYNEQF
TRBV25-1	TRBJ1-5	ASSAGVNQPQH
TRBV9	TRBJ2-1	ASSQRRSPNEQF
TRBV10-1	TRBJ2-5	ASSDPTDGGTQY
TRBV5-6	TRBJ2-2	ASSLLGQGSHGELF
TRBV5-1	TRBJ2-1	ASSIGGENNEQF
TRBV3-1/TRBV3-2	TRBJ1-5	ASSQDGWGEQPQH
TRBV27	TRBJ1-5	ASSPGHAFGPQH
TRBV5-1	TRBJ2-7	ASSVGPADGLSYEQY
TRBV2	TRBJ2-7	ASSARRESRYEQY
TRBV10-2	TRBJ1-4	ASSWGEKLF
TRBV5-1	TRBJ2-1	ASSFPGTTYNEQF
TRBV7-2	TRBJ1-5	ASSLVGGLLNQPQH
TRBV9	TRBJ1-2	ASSVNPGQGASGYT
TRBV7-2	TRBJ2-2	ASSLVGLAGGTGELF
TRBV6-5	TRBJ2-3	ASTRLAGTDTQY
TRBV4-1	TRBJ2-7	ASSQDIEGVYEQY
TRBV5-4	TRBJ1-1	ASSWSRWGLGNTEAF
TRBV27	TRBJ1-1	ASSPRGTEAF
TRBV13	TRBJ1-6	ASSLGEGSPLH
TRBV18	TRBJ1-1	ASSPGAGQNTEAF
TRBV5-1	TRBJ2-7	ASSPGGGYEQY
TRBV27	TRBJ1-1	ASRWAATASNTEAF
TRBV19	TRBJ1-5	ASMGTALNQPQH
TRBV5-6	TRBJ2-1	ASSLVVAGGLYYNEQF